A selection of T cell receptor beta chains follows, all from one sample in a study of Ad26.COV2.S vaccination and SARS-CoV-2 variants. Produced via immunoSEQ multiplex PCR; TCRdb's table is partial and in-frame only. The sample records hundreds of thousands of clones, 86% being singletons. The source was peripheral blood, collected in a trial of Ad26.COV2.S vaccine versus placebo. The receptors shown here come from a person aged 18-65 years who received the Ad26.COV2.S COVID-19 vaccine or a placebo. Each CDR3 is given with its conserved first and last residue. A D gene is named only where the DNA matches it firmly. Expanded clones are given a class, and other clones once, few, many or no size at all.

CDR3 DNA,CDR3 protein,D gene,V gene,J gene,clone size
TGTGCCAGCAGCCAAGAGTCTAGCGGGGGTCCAGATACGCAGTATTTT,CASSQESSGGPDTQYF,TRBD2,TRBV4-2,TRBJ2-3,-
TGCGCCAGCAGCCAAGATAGCGAGAGTCCCTACGAGCAGTACTTC,CASSQDSESPYEQYF,-,TRBV4-3,TRBJ2-7,-
TGTGCCAGCAGCTTAACGGGGGCTGCTAATGAAAAACTGTTTTTT,CASSLTGAANEKLFF,-,TRBV5-4,TRBJ1-4,-
TGTGCCAGCAGCTTAGCATCCCGGGGGGCCCACAATGAGCAGTTCTTC,CASSLASRGAHNEQFF,-,TRBV7-2,TRBJ2-1,-
TGTGCCAGCAGCTCCTACAGGGGAGGGACTTTAAATGAAAAACTGTTTTTT,CASSSYRGGTLNEKLFF,TRBD1,TRBV7-9,TRBJ1-4,once
TGTGCCAGCTCACCAGAGACAGGGGTCCCCCTCCACTTT,CASSPETGVPLHF,TRBD1,TRBV18,TRBJ1-6,-
TGTGCCAGCAGTTACGGGCGAGGAGTGGGGGACGGGGAGACCCAGTACTTC,CASSYGRGVGDGETQYF,-,TRBV6-2/TRBV6-3,TRBJ2-5,-
TGCGCCAGCAGCCTCCGGGCATTTTACGAGCAGTACTTC,CASSLRAFYEQYF,-,TRBV4-3,TRBJ2-7,-
TGTGCCAGCAGTGAACGTGCGACCGGGGAGCTGTTTTTT,CASSERATGELFF,-,TRBV6-1,TRBJ2-2,-
TGTGCCAGCAGCCCACCGGGGCTGAGCTCCTACGAGCAGTACTTC,CASSPPGLSSYEQYF,-,TRBV7-9,TRBJ2-7,-
TGTGCCAGCAGTTCAGAGGCTCGGGGAGCTTTCTTT,CASSSEARGAFF,-,TRBV28,TRBJ1-1,-
TGTGCCAGCAGTTTATCTCTCGGACTAGCGGGAAATGGATTGGTTGGCACAGATACGCAGTATTTT,CASSLSLGLAGNGLVGTDTQYF,TRBD2,TRBV28,TRBJ2-3,-
TGTGCCAGCAGCTTAGGGGGTCTCAAAGGGCAGCCCCAGCATTTT,CASSLGGLKGQPQHF,-,TRBV7-9,TRBJ1-5,-
TGTGCCAGCAGTTACCAGAACTATGGCTACACCTTC,CASSYQNYGYTF,-,TRBV28,TRBJ1-2,-
TGCGCCAGCAGCTTTAGAAGGGACACCGGGGAGCTGTTTTTT,CASSFRRDTGELFF,-,TRBV5-1,TRBJ2-2,-
TGCGCCAGCAGCTGGGACTTTGGGCTCCTTAACACTGAAGCTTTCTTT,CASSWDFGLLNTEAFF,-,TRBV5-1,TRBJ1-1,once
TGTGCCAGCAGCGATACAGGCTACGAGCAGTACTTC,CASSDTGYEQYF,-,TRBV11-1,TRBJ2-7,-
TGTGCCAGCAGCTGGGGGTCGGGCAGGGGCACAGATACGCAGTATTTT,CASSWGSGRGTDTQYF,-,TRBV7-2,TRBJ2-3,-
TGTGCCAGCACCCGAACAGCGGGGGGGCTAAACATTCAGTACTTC,CASTRTAGGLNIQYF,TRBD2,TRBV11-2,TRBJ2-4,-
TGTGCCAGCAGTTTGGGCACTAATGAAAAACTGTTTTTT,CASSLGTNEKLFF,-,TRBV27,TRBJ1-4,few
TGTGCCAGCAGTTCCCCGACACTCAGCACAGATACGCAGTATTTT,CASSSPTLSTDTQYF,-,TRBV5-6,TRBJ2-3,-
TGTGCCAGCAGCTTGTCCCCGAACACTGAAGCTTTCTTT,CASSLSPNTEAFF,-,TRBV5-8,TRBJ1-1,-
TGTGCCATCAGTGTTTCGAATGCCGAAGATCAGCCCCAGCATTTT,CAISVSNAEDQPQHF,-,TRBV10-3,TRBJ1-5,-
TGTGCCAGCCTAATAACAGGGGCCGGGGATCCCCTCCACTTT,CASLITGAGDPLHF,TRBD1,TRBV2,TRBJ1-6,-
TGCGCCAGCAGCCCGTTCCTTGATCGGACAGGGAAAAACATTCAGTACTTC,CASSPFLDRTGKNIQYF,TRBD1,TRBV4-3,TRBJ2-4,-
TGTGCCAGCAGTTCCTGGACAGCGCCGCCCGATGAGCAGTTCTTC,CASSSWTAPPDEQFF,-,TRBV27,TRBJ2-1,-
TGTGCCAGCTCACCTCAGGGGAGCCTAGCCAAAAACATTCAGTACTTC,CASSPQGSLAKNIQYF,-,TRBV18,TRBJ2-4,-
TGTGCCAGTAGTATAGATAGGGGTGGGGGTTTAGGGGGCTTTGGCAATCAGCCCCAGCATTTT,CASSIDRGGGLGGFGNQPQHF,TRBD1,TRBV19,TRBJ1-5,-
TGTGCCAGCAGTCCATATTATCTTGTGGGGGGACGAAACACTGAAGCTTTCTTT,CASSPYYLVGGRNTEAFF,-,TRBV6-6,TRBJ1-1,-
TGTGCCAGCAACTTTAGGACGGAGACTGAAGCTTTCTTT,CASNFRTETEAFF,-,TRBV12-3/TRBV12-4,TRBJ1-1,-
TGTGCCAGCAGTTACGTCGAAGAGGAGACCCAGTACTTC,CASSYVEEETQYF,-,TRBV6-2/TRBV6-3,TRBJ2-5,-
TGCAGCGCTGCCCTTGGGCAGGGAACGAACACCGGGGAGCTGTTTTTT,CSAALGQGTNTGELFF,-,TRBV29-1,TRBJ2-2,-
TGTGCCAGCAGCCAAGTGACAGATACGCAGTATTTT,CASSQVTDTQYF,-,TRBV3-1/TRBV3-2,TRBJ2-3,-
TGTGCCATCAGCGGGGGGAGCGCAGATACGCAGTATTTT,CAISGGSADTQYF,TRBD2,TRBV10-3,TRBJ2-3,-
TGTGCCAGCAGCCAAGAGCGGGGGACCGCCAAAAACATTCAGTACTTC,CASSQERGTAKNIQYF,TRBD2,TRBV3-1/TRBV3-2,TRBJ2-4,-
TGTGCCAGCAGTTTGAGAGGGGGGGCGTACGAGCAGTACTTC,CASSLRGGAYEQYF,-,TRBV27,TRBJ2-7,-
TGTGCCAGCAGCTCTACCACCGGGACAGGGCAGTACTTC,CASSSTTGTGQYF,TRBD1,TRBV11-3,TRBJ2-7,-
TGTGCCAGCAGGTTGGGGACAGCCCTCTCCTACGAGCAGTACTTC,CASRLGTALSYEQYF,TRBD1,TRBV7-2,TRBJ2-7,-
TGTGCCAGCACCCTCACCCAGGACAGGTTGGCGCGTGGCTACACCTTC,CASTLTQDRLARGYTF,TRBD1,TRBV28,TRBJ1-2,-